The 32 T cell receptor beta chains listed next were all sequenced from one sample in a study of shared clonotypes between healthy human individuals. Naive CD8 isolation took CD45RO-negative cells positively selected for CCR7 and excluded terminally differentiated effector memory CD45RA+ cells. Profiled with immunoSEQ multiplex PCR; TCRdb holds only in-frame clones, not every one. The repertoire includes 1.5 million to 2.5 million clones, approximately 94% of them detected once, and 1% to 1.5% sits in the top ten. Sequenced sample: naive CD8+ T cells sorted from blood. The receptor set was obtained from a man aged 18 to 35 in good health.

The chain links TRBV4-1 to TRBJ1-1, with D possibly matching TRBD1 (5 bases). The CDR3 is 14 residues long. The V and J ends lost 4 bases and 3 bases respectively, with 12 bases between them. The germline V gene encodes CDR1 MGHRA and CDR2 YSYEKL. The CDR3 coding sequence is TGCGCCAGCAGCCCCAAATGGGGGGACACTGAAGCTTTCTTT. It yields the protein CASSPKWGDTEAFF.

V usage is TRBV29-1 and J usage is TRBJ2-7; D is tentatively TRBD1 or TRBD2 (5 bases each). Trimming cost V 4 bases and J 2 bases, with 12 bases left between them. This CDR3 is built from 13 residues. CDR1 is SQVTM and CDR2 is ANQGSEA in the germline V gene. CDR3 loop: CSVARGATYEQYF. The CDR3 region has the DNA TGCAGCGTTGCCCGGGGCGCAACCTACGAGCAGTACTTC.

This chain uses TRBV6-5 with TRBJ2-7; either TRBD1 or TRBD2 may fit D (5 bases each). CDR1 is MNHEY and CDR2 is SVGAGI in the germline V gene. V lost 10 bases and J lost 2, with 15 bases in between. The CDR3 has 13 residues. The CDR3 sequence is CATRDDQTYEQYF. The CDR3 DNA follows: TGTGCCACACGGGACGATCAGACCTACGAGCAGTACTTC.

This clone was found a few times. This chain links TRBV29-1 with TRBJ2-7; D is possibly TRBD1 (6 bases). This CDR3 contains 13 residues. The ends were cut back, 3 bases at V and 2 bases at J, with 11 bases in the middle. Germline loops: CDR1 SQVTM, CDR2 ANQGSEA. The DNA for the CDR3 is TGCAGCGTTGATCTTGGGACAACCTACGAGCAGTACTTC. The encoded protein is CSVDLGTTYEQYF.

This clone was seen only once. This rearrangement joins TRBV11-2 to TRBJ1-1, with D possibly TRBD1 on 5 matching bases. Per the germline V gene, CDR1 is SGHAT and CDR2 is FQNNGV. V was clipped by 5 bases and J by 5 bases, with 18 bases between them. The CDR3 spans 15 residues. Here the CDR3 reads CASSHYRRERTEAFF. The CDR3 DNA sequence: TGTGCCAGCAGCCACTACCGCAGGGAGAGGACTGAAGCTTTCTTT.

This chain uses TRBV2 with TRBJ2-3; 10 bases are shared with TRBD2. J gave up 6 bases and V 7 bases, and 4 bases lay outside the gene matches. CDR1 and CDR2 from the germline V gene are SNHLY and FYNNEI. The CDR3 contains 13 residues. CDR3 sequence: CASNPSGSDTQYF. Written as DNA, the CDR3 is TGTGCCAGCAACCCTAGCGGGAGTGATACGCAGTATTTT.

The CDR3 DNA reads TGTGCCAGCAGTTCGTTCGAGCCGAACACCGGGGAGCTGTTTTTT. This sequence encodes CASSSFEPNTGELFF. The V call is TRBV27, the J call TRBJ2-2; D is uncertain. The CDR3 length is 15 residues. CDR1 and CDR2 (germline): MNHEY, SMNVEV (reference sequence). Trimming removed 4 bases from V and 0 bases from J, with 9 bases in between.

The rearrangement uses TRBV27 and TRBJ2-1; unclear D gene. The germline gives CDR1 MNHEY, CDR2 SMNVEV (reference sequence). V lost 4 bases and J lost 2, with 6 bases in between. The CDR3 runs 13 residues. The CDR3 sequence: CASSWVPYNEQFF. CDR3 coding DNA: TGTGCCAGCAGTTGGGTCCCCTACAATGAGCAGTTCTTC.

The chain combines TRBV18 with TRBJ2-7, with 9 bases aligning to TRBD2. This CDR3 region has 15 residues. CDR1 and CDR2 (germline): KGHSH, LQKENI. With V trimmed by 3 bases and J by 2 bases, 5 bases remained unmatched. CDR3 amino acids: CASSPLAGLTYEQYF. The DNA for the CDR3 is TGTGCCAGCTCACCCCTAGCGGGACTTACCTACGAGCAGTACTTC.

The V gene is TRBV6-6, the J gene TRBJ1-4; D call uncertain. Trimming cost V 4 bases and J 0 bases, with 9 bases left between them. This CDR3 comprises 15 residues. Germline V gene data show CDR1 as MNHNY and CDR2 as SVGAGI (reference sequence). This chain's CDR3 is CASSSTAATNEKLFF. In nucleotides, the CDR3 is TGTGCCAGCAGTTCTACAGCTGCAACTAATGAAAAACTGTTTTTT.

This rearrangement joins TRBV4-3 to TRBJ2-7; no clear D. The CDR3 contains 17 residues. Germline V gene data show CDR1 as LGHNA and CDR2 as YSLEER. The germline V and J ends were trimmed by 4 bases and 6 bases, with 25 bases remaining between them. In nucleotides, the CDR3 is TGCGCCAGCAGCCCCTCGAGCTTTGACACCTCCAAAGGCGAGCAGTACTTC. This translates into CASSPSSFDTSKGEQYF.

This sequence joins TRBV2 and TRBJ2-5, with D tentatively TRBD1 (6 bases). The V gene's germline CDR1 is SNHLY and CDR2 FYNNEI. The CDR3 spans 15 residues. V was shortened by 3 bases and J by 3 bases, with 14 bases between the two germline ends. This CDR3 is CASSDTGSVEETQYF. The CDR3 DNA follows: TGTGCCAGCAGTGATACAGGGTCGGTCGAAGAGACCCAGTACTTC.

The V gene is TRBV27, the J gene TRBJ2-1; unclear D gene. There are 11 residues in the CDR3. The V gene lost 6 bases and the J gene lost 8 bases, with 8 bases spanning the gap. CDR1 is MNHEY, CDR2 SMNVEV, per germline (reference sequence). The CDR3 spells CASRRFDEQFF. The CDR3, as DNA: TGTGCCAGCAGGAGGTTCGATGAGCAGTTCTTC.

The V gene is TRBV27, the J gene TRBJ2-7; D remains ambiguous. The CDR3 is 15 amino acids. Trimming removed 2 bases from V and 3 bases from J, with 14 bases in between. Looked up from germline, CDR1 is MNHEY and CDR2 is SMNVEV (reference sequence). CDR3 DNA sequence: TGTGCCAGCAGTTTAGTAGGCCCTCCGGTCTACGAGCAGTACTTC. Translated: CASSLVGPPVYEQYF.

The CDR3 reads CASSFLNGGYTF. The DNA of the CDR3 is TGTGCCAGCAGCTTTCTAAATGGGGGCTACACCTTC. V is TRBV7-6 and J is TRBJ1-2, with D unclear. Trimming removed 3 bases at V and 8 bases at J, with 10 bases between. CDR3 size: 12 residues. Germline loops: CDR1 SGHVS, CDR2 FNYEAQ.

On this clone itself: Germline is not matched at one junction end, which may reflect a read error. CDR3 bases: TGTGCCAGCAGCGACTTGCCGGGACAGTGGAGTGAAAACCTGAAACCCGGGGAGCTGTTTTTT. Protein product: CASSDLPGQWSENLKPGELFF. The gene calls are TRBV6-4 and TRBJ2-2; 7 bases fit TRBD1. Germline CDR1 reads MRHNA; CDR2 reads SNTAGT. The CDR3 spans 21 residues.

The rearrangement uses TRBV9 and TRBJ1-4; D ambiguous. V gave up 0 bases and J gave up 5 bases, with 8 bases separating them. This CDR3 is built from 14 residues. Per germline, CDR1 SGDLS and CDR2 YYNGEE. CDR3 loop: CASSVGSGNEKLFF. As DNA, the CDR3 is TGTGCCAGCAGCGTAGGGAGTGGGAATGAAAAACTGTTTTTT.

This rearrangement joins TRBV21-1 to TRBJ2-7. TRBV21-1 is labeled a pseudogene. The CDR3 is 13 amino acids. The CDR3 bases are TGTGCCAGCAGCAAAAGGGCAAGACGCGAGCAGTACTTC. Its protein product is CASSKRARREQYF.

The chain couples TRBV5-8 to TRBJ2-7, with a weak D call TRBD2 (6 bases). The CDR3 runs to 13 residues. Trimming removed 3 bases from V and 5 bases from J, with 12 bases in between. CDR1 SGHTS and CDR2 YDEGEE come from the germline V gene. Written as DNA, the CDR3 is TGTGCCAGCAGCTGGGGAGGAGGCAACGAGCAGTACTTC. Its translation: CASSWGGGNEQYF.

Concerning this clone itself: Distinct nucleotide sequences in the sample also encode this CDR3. CDR3 DNA: TGTGCCAGCAGCTTCGGGGGAACAGATACGCAGTATTTT. The encoded protein is CASSFGGTDTQYF. The V and J genes are TRBV11-2 and TRBJ2-3, with D possibly TRBD2 on 6 matching bases. CDR3 size: 13 residues. V was cut by 3 bases and J by 3 bases, with 7 bases left in between. Germline V gene lookup returns CDR1 SGHAT and CDR2 FQNNGV.

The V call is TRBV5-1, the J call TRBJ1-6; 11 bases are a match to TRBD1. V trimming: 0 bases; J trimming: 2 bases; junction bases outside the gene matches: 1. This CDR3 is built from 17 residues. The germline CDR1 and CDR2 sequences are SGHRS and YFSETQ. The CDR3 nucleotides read TGCGCCAGCAGCTTGGAGGGACAGGGGGCCTATAATTCACCCCTCCACTTT. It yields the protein CASSLEGQGAYNSPLHF.

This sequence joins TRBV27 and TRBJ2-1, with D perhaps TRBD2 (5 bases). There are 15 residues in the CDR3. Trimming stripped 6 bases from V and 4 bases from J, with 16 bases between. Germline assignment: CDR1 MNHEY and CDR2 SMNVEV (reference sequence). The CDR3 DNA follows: TGTGCCAGCAGCTCCATCGCACTAGGGTACAATGAGCAGTTCTTC. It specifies CASSSIALGYNEQFF.

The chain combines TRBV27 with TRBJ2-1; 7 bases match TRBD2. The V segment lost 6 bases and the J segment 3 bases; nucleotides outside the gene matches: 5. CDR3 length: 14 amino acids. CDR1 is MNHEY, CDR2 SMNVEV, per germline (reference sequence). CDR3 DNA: TGTGCCAGCAGCACTAGCGAGATCTACAATGAGCAGTTCTTC. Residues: CASSTSEIYNEQFF.

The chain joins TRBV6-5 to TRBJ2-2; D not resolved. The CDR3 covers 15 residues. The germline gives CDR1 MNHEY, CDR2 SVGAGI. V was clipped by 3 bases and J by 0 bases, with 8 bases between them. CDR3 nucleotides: TGTGCCAGCAGTTATGTAGCAGCGAACACCGGGGAGCTGTTTTTT. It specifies CASSYVAANTGELFF.

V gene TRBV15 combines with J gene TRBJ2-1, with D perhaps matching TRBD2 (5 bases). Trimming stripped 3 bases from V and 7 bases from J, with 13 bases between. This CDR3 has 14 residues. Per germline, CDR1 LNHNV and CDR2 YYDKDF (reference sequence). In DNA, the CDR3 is TGTGCCACCAGCAGCGAGGGTTTACATAATGAGCAGTTCTTC. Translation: CATSSEGLHNEQFF.

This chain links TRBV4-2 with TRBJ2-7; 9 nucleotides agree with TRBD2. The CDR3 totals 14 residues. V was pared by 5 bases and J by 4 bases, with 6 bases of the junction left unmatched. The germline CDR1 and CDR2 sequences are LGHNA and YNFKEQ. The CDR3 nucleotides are TGTGCCAGCAGCGAACTAGCGGGCGATTACGAGCAGTACTTC. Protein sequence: CASSELAGDYEQYF.

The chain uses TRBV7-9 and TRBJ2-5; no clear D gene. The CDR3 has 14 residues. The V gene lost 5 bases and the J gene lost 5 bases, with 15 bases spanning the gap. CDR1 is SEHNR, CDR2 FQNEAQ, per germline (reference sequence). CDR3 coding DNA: TGTGCCAGCAGCGCTGCCCCTCACCCCGAGACCCAGTACTTC. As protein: CASSAAPHPETQYF. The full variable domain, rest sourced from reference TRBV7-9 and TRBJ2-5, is DTGVSQNPRHKITKRGQNVTFRCDPISEHNRLYWYRQTLGQGPEFLTYFQNEAQLEKSRLLSDRFSAERPKGSFSTLEIQRTEQGDSAMYLCASSAAPHPETQYFGPGTRLLVL.

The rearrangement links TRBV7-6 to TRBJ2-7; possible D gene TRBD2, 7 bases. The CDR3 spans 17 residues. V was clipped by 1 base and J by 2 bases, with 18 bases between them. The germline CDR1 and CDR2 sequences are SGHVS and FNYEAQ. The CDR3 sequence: CASSLEGGAVLPYEQYF. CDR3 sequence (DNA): TGTGCCAGCAGCTTAGAAGGGGGGGCAGTTCTCCCCTACGAGCAGTACTTC.

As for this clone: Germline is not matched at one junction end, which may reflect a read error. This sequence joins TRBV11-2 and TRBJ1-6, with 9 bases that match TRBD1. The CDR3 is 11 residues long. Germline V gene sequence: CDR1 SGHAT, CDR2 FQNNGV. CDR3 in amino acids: CASESGTGSYF. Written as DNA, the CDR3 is TGTGCCAGCGAATCCGGGACAGGGTCGTATTTT.

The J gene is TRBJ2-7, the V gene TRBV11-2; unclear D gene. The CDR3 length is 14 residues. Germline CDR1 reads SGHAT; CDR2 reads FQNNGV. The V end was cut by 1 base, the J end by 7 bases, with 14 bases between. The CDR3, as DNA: TGTGCCAGCAGCTTAGTTATTATGGCCCCGGAGCAGTACTTC. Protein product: CASSLVIMAPEQYF.

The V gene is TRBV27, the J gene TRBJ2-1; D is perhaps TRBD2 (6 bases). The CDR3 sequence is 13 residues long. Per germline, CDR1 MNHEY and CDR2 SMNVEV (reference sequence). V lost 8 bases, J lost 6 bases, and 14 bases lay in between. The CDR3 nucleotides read TGTGCCAGCTCGTGGGGGGTGGGCAATGAGCAGTTCTTC. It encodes CASSWGVGNEQFF.

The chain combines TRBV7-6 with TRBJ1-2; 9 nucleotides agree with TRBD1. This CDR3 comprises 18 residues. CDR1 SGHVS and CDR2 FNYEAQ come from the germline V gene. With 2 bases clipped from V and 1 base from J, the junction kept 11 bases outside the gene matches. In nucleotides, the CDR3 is TGTGCCAGCAGCTTATTGACCTCGGACAGGGGACTTAACTATGGCTACACCTTC. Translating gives CASSLLTSDRGLNYGYTF.